This TCR beta chain was captured in a study of blood T cell repertoires in COVID-19. Study-wide context: The United States, Italy and Spain were the sources of the acute and convalescent COVID-19 samples.

The cohort comprised adults aged 18 to 89 years residing in about two dozen US areas. Assignment of participants to cohorts was predicated upon participant-reported clinical history. TCRdb keeps only in-frame clones here, not all; method: immunoSEQ multiplex PCR. The sample includes approximately 390,000 clones, approximately 87% of them seen just once. This CDR3 has 13 residues. V lost 4 bases and J lost 5; bases outside the gene matches: 5. The V gene's germline CDR1 is SGHRS and CDR2 YFSETQ. This receptor was identified in a woman aged 45-59 years who had recovered from COVID-19. The specimen sequenced was PBMCs or T cells enriched from blood (not recorded which). The chain employs TRBV5-1 and TRBJ1-1; 7 bases agree with TRBD1. This chain's CDR3 is CASSLGGGTEAFF. CDR3 DNA: TGCGCCAGCAGCCTAGGGGGCGGGACTGAAGCTTTCTTT.